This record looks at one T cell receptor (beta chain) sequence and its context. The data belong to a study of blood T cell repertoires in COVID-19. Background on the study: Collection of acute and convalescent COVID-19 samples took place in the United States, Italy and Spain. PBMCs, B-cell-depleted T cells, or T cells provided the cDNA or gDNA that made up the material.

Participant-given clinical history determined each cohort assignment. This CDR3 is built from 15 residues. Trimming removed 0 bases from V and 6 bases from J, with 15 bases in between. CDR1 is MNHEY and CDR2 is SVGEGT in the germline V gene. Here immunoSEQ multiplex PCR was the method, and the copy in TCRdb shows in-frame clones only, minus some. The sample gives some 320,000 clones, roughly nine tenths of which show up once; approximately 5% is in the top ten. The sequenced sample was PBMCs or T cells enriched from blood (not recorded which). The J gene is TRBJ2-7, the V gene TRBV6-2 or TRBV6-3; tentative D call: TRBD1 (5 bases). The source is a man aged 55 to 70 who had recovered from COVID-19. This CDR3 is CASSYSRGQRSEQYF. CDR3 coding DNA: TGTGCCAGCAGTTACTCAAGGGGCCAGAGGAGCGAGCAGTACTTC.